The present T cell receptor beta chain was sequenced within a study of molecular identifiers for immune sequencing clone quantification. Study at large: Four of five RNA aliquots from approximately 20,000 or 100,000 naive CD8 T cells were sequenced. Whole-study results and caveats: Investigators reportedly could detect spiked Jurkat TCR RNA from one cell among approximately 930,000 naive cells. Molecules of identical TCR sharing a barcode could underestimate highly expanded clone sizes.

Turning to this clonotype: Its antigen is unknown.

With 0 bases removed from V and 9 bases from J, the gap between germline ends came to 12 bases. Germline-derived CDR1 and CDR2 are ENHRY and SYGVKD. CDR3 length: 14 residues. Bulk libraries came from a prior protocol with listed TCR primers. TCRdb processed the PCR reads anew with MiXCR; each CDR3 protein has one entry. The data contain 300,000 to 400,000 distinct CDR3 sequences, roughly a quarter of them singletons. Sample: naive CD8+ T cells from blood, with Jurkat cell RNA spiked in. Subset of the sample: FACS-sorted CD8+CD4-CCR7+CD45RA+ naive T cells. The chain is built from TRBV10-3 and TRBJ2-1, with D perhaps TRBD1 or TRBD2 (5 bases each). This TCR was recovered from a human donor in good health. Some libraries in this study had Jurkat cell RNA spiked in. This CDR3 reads CAISESGARLEQFF. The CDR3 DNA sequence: TGTGCCATCAGTGAGTCCGGGGCTAGACTTGAGCAGTTCTTC.